This T cell receptor beta chain appears in the sequencing data of a study of cytomegalovirus exposure and HLA in healthy donors (TCRdb year 2017). About the full investigation: In an earlier analysis of approximately 640 of the donors, 250 to 350 Gb of sequence data and some 100 million unique TCR beta sequences from about 180 million T cells were reported. Approximately 310 gigabases of sequencing data and 70 million to 85 million unique TCR sequences were included in an early release covering under 650 HLA-typed donors. Of the 300 to 450 genotyped donors, 81% were placed in the genetic ancestry cluster associated with self-reported Caucasian donors. The study aimed to test whether signatures of past pathogen exposure could be identified by cataloging public T cell receptors. The study profiled the T cell repertoires of approximately 700 subjects by immunosequencing and related them to cytomegalovirus serostatus. Along with the roughly 710-subject first cohort, a separate validation cohort of over a hundred different subjects was used. High-throughput TCR immunosequencing, statistical association of individual TCRs with disease status, and machine learning were combined to predict cytomegalovirus infection status. A later analysis re-examined previously published TCR beta repertoires from around 670 donors and added high-resolution HLA genotyping to investigate patterns of TCR occurrence. In the later analysis, no new phenotypic data were used to find candidate immune exposures; instead, reliance was placed on TCR beta sequences and their occurrence across donors. An earlier analysis of around 580 of the donors used high-throughput TCR beta sequencing to judge whether each TCR beta V gene segment behaved as functional or pseudogenic. Donor age, sex, ethnicity and CMV serostatus were compiled alongside the repertoire data. A later genetic analysis used genome-wide SNP genotypes for about 60% of the roughly 700 donors, treating that subset as a discovery cohort. All discovery cohort repertoires had been generated on a single sequencing platform. HLA typing covered class I and class II loci at four-digit resolution. Typing coverage varied by locus: 629-630 donors for A, B, C, DRB1 and DQB1; 522 for DQA1; more than 600 for DPA1; some 470 for DPB1. Roughly 5 DR-DQ haplotypes were handled as single units for association and clustering, since linkage in the cohort was strong. Among a few hundred genotyped donors of the cohort, an average of 235,054 unique TCR beta nucleotide sequences were sequenced per donor, roughly 20% of them non-productive.

Including cysteine and phenylalanine, the CDR3 has 13 amino acids. Only the CDR3 DNA is retained, 39 bases long and in frame from the first base. V and J are truncated by 10 bases and 2 bases respectively, leaving an intervening sequence of 13 bases. CDR1 and CDR2 (LNHDA, SQIVND) derive from the germline V gene (reference sequence). To prepare the library, the immunoSEQ multiplex PCR assay was applied. For the multiplex PCR, a mixture combining 60 forward primers for TCR Vbeta segments and 13 reverse primers for TCR Jbeta segments was used. The CDR3 region of rearranged TCR beta genes was amplified from genomic DNA with a multiplex PCR assay. The Illumina HiSeq System was used to sequence the amplified TCR beta libraries as 87-base-pair reads. In the authors' own workflow: A later analysis counted tens of millions of unique TCR beta chains across the 550 to 750 repertoires, and some 11 million of these chains were shared by at least two donors. A nearest-neighbor algorithm error-corrected the raw reads and collapsed the reads into unique sequences, merging closely related sequences to remove PCR and sequencing errors. To assign V, D and J gene segments, CDR3 sequences were aligned to IMGT reference sequences. Each retained sequence needed at least a six-nucleotide match to both a V gene segment and a J gene segment. A rearrangement counted as productive if the CDR3 had no stop codons and remained in frame with V and J, and every other rearrangement counted as non-productive. CDR3 was defined according to IMGT convention as the region running from the second conserved V-encoded cysteine to the conserved J-encoded phenylalanine. The earlier analysis of some 550 of the donors excluded any sequence lacking an unambiguous match to a single V gene segment. An earlier analysis of approximately 590 of the donors called V segments functional above 56.7% productive rearrangements and segregating when the between-donor standard deviation exceeded 5%. A statistical classification framework was built to diagnose cytomegalovirus status from the catalog of TCR beta chain sequences. In a later analysis, V and J genes were assigned by comparing TCR nucleotide sequences against IMGT/GENE-DB human TR gene sequences. In a later analysis, CDR3 sequences and most-parsimonious VDJ recombination scenarios were assigned using the TCRdist pipeline. In a later analysis, each TCR beta chain was defined by its CDR3 amino acid sequence together with its V-gene family, and reads lacking a unique V-gene family were excluded. A later analysis removed 450 to 600 highly shared, low-generation-probability nucleotide sequences to deal with suspected cross-contamination and a sequencing artifact. For each public chain, a later analysis derived a clonal expansion index from normalized ranks of inferred template counts within each repertoire. A later analysis computed generation probabilities with a VDJ recombination model fitted to out-of-frame rearrangements, and checked the results against IGoR. Hypergeometric tests were used in a later analysis to score TCR-TCR, TCR-HLA and TCR-CMV co-occurrence, with a repertoire-size bias correction applied to the TCR pairs. To estimate false discovery rates, a later analysis permuted the HLA or CMV assignments 20 times. In a later analysis, co-occurring TCRs were grouped using DBSCAN, and TCRdist sequence similarity was added for clustering within HLA-allele-positive subsets. Co-occurrence clustering excluded repertoires with fewer than 30,000 or more than 120,000 public chains, plus five with anomalous nucleotide sharing. TCRdb holds this immuneACCESS table with in-frame rearrangements only. Some clones are missing; in checked studies, unresolved V genes explain under half, and the rest has no known cause. V, J and clone size were drawn from that table, and D and trimming were deduced from the DNA. Counted in this sample were under 140,000 clones; roughly three quarters of them appeared once. The ten largest make up 6.2% of the sample.

The cohort was made up of roughly 670 healthy bone marrow donors. At the time of sampling, every cohort member was nominally healthy, though immune exposures that went unrecorded were likely present. The donor was CMV seropositive and was included in the group of almost 300 seropositive cohort members. Each donor provided a peripheral blood sample, and peripheral blood mononuclear cells were used for TCR beta sequencing. Genomic DNA extraction from the blood cell samples was performed with the Qiagen DNeasy Blood Extraction Kit. A remark on this clone: This receptor's antigen is unknown. Base quality data are lacking; no much larger clone is found one base away.

Points the paper makes about the study in general: In a later analysis, HLA-associated TCR beta chains showed more clonal expansion and lower generation probabilities than non-associated chains that were equally common. A later analysis found that TCR association rates varied across HLA loci, with DRB1 alleles showing the most associated TCRs and HLA-C alleles the fewest. According to a later analysis, parvovirus B19, influenza, CMV and Epstein-Barr virus appeared linked to several top co-occurrence clusters. The presence/absence analyses assumed that sequencing depth was roughly uniform across donors, and that assumption may not be true. The authors suggested that the approach could potentially be generalized to other disease states and immunological phenotypes. A cluster of highly shared sequence variants was judged likely to be a technical artifact of the sequencing pipeline. This cohort had only TCR beta chains sequenced, and the lack of alpha or paired-chain data limited which features could be detected. Broadly in line with IMGT annotations, most TCR beta V segments showed up in productive rearrangements about 90% or about 30% of the time in an earlier analysis of a few hundred of the donors. When HLA alleles, especially DR and DQ, strongly co-occurred, TCR associations were difficult to assign to individual alleles. A further reported finding was that TCR beta sequences accurately predicted the HLA-A and HLA-B alleles for most subjects in the first cohort. Some IMGT-functional V segments, including TRBV6-2 and TRBV6-3, could not be distinguished by the 87-base-pair reads and were therefore excluded. The study listed 164 TCR beta chains as associated with cytomegalovirus. Most TCR sequences were seen in very few donors, while some public TCRs were found in many individuals. The classifier was reported to diagnose cytomegalovirus status with high specificity and sensitivity in both the original cohort and the validation cohort. HLA typing was unavailable for some donors at each locus, so association tests used only the typed subset. In vitro tests confirmed that a few of the cytomegalovirus-associated TCR beta chains recognize cytomegalovirus antigens. In a later genetic analysis, a missense DCLRE1C variant was associated with V-gene and J-gene trimming of TCR beta chains, and the association was replicated in an independent cohort. Immune exposure information for the cohort was limited to CMV serostatus. Because counts were too low, seventeen rarely observed V segments, including chromosome 9 orphons, were excluded from the earlier analysis of around 590 of the donors. Compared with the roughly 670-donor mean, donors in an Asian-associated ancestry cluster had fewer N-insertions in productive TCRs, according to a later genetic analysis. In a later analysis, most CMV-associated TCR beta chains were found to appear HLA-restricted, with HLA associations seemingly driven largely by CMV exposure. Specific HLA alleles were associated with 15,000 to 20,000 TCR beta sequences at a false discovery rate of 0.05 in a later analysis. Correlated functional status among segregating V segments might reflect linkage disequilibrium, but an unknown experimental factor could not be ruled out.

The receptor was derived from a young man in good health and CMV-seropositive. The chain is encoded by TRBV19 joined to TRBJ2-3, with the identity of the D gene unclear. The sequencing sample was made of PBMCs. DNA sequence: TGTGCCACCCGCTCGGAGAACACAGATACGCAGTATTTT. This yields the protein CATRSENTDTQYF.